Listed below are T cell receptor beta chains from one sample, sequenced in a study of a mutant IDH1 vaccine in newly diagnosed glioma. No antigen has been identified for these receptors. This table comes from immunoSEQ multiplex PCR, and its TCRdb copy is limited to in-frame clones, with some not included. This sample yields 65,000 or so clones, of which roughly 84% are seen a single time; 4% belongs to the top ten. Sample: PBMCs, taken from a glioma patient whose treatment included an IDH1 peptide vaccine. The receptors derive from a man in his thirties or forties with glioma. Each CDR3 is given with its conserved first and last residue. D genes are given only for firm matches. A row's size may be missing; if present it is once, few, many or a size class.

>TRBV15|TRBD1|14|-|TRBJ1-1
TGTGCCACCAGCAGGGGACAGTCGTTAATTGAAGCTTTCTTT
CATSRGQSLIEAFF
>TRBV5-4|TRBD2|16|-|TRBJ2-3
TGTGCCAGCAGCTTCAAGCGACTAGCGGGTACAGATACGCAGTATTTT
CASSFKRLAGTDTQYF
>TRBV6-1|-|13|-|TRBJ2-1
TGTGCCAGCATCCCAGGGGAGGTCTGGGAGCAGTTCTTC
CASIPGEVWEQFF
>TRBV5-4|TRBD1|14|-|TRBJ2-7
TGTGCCAGCAGCGTGCAAGGGGGCTCATACGAGCAGTACTTC
CASSVQGGSYEQYF
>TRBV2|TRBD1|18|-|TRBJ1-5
TGTGCCAGCAGACTATCCGGGACAGGGGCCCTATCGAGCCAGCCCCAGCATTTT
CASRLSGTGALSSQPQHF
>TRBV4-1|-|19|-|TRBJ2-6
TGCGCCAGCAGCCGAATCTCGGGCAGGATACAGGGAGGGGCCAACGTCTTGACTTTC
CASSRISGRIQGGANVLTF
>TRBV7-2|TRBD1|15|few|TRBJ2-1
TGTGCCAGCAGCCTCGGACAGGGGCCCTACAATGAGCAGTTCTTC
CASSLGQGPYNEQFF
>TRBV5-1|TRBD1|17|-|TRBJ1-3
TGCGCCAGCAGCTTAGCGGACAGGGGGCTTTCTGGAAACACCATATATTTT
CASSLADRGLSGNTIYF
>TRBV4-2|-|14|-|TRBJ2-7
TGTGCCAGCAGCCAAGCGTGGGGGTTTGCCGAGCAGTACTTC
CASSQAWGFAEQYF
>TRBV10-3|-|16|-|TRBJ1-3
TGTGCCATCAGTGCATTTCAAGACTCTCGGCGAAACACCATATATTTT
CAISAFQDSRRNTIYF
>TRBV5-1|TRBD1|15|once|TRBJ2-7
TGCGCCAGCAGCTTGGTAGGGACAGGGACGTTAGAGCAGTACTTC
CASSLVGTGTLEQYF
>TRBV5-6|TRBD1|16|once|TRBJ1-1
TGTGCCAGCAACGGATGGGACAGGGGTTCGACCACTGAAGCTTTCTTT
CASNGWDRGSTTEAFF
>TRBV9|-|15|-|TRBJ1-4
TGTGCCAGCAGCGTAGAGGACCGCGGAGATGAAAAACTGTTTTTT
CASSVEDRGDEKLFF
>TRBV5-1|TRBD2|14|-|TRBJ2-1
TGCGCCAGCAGCTCGGGGGGGTCATACAATGAGCAGTTCTTC
CASSSGGSYNEQFF
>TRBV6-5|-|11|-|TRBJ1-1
TGTGCCAGCAGTTACCACACTGAAGCTTTCTTT
CASSYHTEAFF
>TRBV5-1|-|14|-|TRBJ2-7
TGCGCCAGCAGCTTGGGGACTACTTCCTACGAGCAGTACTTC
CASSLGTTSYEQYF
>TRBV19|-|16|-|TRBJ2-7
TGTGCCAGTAGTAAAAAAAAACGGGACAACTCCTACGAGCAGTACTTC
CASSKKKRDNSYEQYF
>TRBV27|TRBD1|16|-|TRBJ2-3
TGTGCCAGCAGTCAGACAGGGGGGGCGGGCGTCAATACGCAGTATTTT
CASSQTGGAGVNTQYF
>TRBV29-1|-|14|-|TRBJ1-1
TGCAGCGTTCAGGGCACCTTAATGAACACTGAAGCTTTCTTT
CSVQGTLMNTEAFF
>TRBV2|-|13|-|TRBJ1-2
TGTGCAGAACTTGGGGGCCTCCGACTAGGCTACACCTTC
CAELGGLRLGYTF
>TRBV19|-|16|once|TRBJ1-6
TGTGCCAGTAGTATACTCGACAGCACCTATAATTCACCCCTCCACTTT
CASSILDSTYNSPLHF
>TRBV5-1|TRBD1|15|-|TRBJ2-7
TGCGCCAGCAGCTTGGTGGGACAGGGGGCTGAAGAGCAGTACTTC
CASSLVGQGAEEQYF
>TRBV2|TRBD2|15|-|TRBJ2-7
TGTGCCAGCGGGGGAGGGGCAGGCGGGGTGTACGAGCAGTACTTC
CASGGGAGGVYEQYF
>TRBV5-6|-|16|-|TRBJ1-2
TGTGCCAGCAGCTTGGCCATAGACGGGGGCATGAATGGCTACACCTTC
CASSLAIDGGMNGYTF
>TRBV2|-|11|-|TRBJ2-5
TGTGCCAGCACTGCAGGAGAGACCCAGTACTTC
CASTAGETQYF
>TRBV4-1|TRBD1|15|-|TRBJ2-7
TGCGCCAGCAGCCAAGCTCCGGGACAGTTTTACGAGCAGTACTTC
CASSQAPGQFYEQYF
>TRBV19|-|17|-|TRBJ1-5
TGTGCCAGTATTAAGAGTGGTACGGGATATAGCAATCAGCCCCAGCATTTT
CASIKSGTGYSNQPQHF